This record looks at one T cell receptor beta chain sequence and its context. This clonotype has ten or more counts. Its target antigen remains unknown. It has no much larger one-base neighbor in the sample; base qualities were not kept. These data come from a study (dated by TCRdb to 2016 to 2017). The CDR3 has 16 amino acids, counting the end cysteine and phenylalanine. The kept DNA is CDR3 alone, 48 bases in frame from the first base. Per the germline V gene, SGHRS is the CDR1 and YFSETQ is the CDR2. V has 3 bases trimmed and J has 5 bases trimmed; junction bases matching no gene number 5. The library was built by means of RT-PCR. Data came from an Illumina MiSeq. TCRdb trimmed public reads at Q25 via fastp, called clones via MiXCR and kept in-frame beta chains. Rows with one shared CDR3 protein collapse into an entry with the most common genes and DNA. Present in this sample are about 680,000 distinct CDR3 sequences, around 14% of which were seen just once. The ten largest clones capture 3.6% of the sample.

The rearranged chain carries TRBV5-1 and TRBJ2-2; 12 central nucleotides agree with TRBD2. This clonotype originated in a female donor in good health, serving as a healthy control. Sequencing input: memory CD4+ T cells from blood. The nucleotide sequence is TGCGCCAGCAGCTACCGCGGACTAGCGGGAACCGGGGAGCTGTTTTTT. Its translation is CASSYRGLAGTGELFF.